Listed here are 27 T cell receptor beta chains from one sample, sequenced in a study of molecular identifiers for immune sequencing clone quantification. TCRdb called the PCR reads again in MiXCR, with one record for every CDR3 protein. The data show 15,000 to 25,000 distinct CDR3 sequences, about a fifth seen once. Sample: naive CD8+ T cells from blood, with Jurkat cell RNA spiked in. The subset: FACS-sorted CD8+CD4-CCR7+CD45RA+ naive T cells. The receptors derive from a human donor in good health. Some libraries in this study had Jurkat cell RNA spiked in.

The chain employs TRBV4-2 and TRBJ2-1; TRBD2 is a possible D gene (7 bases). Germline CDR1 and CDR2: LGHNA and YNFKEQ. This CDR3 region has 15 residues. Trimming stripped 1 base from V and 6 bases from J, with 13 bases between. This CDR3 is CASSQGGGEVNEQFF. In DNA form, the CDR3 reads TGTGCCAGCAGCCAAGGAGGGGGGGAGGTCAATGAGCAGTTCTTC.

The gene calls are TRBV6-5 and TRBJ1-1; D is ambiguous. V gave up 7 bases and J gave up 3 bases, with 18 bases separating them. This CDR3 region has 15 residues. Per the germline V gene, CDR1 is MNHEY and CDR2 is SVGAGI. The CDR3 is CASNRRVARDTEAFF. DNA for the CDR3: TGTGCCAGCAACCGACGGGTGGCGCGGGACACTGAAGCTTTCTTT.

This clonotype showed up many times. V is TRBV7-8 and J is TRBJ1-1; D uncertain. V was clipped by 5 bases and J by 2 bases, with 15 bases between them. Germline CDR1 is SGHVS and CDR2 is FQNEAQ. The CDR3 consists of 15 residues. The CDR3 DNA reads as TGTGCCAGCAGCCCTCTCGCCCCGATAAACACTGAAGCTTTCTTT. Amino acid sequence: CASSPLAPINTEAFF.

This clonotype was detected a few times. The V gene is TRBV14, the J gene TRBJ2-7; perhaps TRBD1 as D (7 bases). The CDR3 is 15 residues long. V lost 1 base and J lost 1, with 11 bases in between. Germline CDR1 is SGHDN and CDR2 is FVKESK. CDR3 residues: CASSQGAGGSYEQYF. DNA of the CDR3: TGTGCCAGCAGCCAAGGGGCAGGGGGGTCCTACGAGCAGTACTTC. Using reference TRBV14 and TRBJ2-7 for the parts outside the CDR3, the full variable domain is EAGVTQFPSHSVIEKGQTVTLRCDPISGHDNLYWYRRVMGKEIKFLLHFVKESKQDESGMPNNRFLAERTGGTYSTLKVQPAELEDSGVYFCASSQGAGGSYEQYFGPGTRLTVT.

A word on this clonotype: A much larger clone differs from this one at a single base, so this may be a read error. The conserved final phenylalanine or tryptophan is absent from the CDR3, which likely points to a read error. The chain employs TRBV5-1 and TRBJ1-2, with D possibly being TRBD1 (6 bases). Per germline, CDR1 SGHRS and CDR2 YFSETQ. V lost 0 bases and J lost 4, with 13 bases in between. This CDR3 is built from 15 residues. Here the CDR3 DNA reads TGCGCCAGCAGCTTGGCCAGGACAGCGGTCTATGGCTACACCATC. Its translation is CASSLARTAVYGYTI.

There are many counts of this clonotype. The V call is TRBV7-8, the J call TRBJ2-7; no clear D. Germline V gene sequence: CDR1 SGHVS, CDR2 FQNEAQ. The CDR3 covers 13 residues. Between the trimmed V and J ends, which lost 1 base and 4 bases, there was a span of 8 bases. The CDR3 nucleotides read TGTGCCAGCAGCTTAGGGGCTACATACGAGCAGTACTTC. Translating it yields CASSLGATYEQYF.

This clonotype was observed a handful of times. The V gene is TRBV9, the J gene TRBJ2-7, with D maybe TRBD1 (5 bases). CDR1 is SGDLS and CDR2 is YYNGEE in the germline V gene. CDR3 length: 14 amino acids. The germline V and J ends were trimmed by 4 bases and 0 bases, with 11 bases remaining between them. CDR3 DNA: TGTGCCAGCAGCTCCCCAGGGAACTCCTACGAGCAGTACTTC. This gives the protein CASSSPGNSYEQYF.

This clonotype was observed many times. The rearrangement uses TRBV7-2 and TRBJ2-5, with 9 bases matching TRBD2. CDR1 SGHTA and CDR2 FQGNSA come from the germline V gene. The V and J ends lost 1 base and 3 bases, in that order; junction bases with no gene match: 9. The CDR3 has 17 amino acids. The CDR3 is CASSLVLVAGAEETQYF. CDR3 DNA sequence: TGTGCCAGCAGCTTAGTCTTGGTAGCGGGAGCGGAAGAGACCCAGTACTTC.

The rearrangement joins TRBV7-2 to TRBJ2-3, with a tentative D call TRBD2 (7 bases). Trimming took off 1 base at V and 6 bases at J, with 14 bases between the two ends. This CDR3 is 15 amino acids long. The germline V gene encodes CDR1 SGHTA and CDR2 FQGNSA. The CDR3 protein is CASSLGGGATDTQYF. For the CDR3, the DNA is TGTGCCAGCAGCTTAGGGGGGGGGGCCACGGATACGCAGTATTTT.

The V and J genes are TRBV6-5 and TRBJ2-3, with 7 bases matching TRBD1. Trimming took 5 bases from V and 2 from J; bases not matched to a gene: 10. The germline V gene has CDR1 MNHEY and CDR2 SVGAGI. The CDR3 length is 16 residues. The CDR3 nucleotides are TGTGCCAGCAGTGCGCCGGGACAGAAAAACACAGATACGCAGTATTTT. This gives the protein CASSAPGQKNTDTQYF.

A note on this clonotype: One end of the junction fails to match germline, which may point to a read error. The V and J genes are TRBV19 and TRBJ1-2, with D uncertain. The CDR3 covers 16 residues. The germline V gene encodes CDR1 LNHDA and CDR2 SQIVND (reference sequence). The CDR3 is CASGIGVRGRSDGYTF. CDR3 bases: TGTGCCAGTGGTATCGGGGTCCGGGGTCGGTCGGATGGCTACACCTTC.

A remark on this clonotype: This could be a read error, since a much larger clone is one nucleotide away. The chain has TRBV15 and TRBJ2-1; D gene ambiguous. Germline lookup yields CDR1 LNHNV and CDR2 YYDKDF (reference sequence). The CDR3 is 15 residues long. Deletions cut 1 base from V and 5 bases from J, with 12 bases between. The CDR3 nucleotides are TGTGCCACCAGCAGAGGTTTGACTCCCAACAATGAGCAGTTCTTC. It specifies CATSRGLTPNNEQFF.

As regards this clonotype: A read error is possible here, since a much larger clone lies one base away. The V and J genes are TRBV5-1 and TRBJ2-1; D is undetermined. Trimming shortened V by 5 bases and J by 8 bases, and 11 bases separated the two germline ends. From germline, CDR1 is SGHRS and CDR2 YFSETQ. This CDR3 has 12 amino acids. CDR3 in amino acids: CASRLDVDEQFF. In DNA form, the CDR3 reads TGCGCCAGCAGGCTGGACGTGGATGAGCAGTTCTTC.

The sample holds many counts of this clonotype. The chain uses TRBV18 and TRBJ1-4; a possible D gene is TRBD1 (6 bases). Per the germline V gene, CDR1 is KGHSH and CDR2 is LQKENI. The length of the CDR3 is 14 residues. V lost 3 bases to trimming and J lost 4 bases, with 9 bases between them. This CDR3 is CASSPLDSNEKLFF. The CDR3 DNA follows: TGTGCCAGCTCACCCCTGGACAGTAATGAAAAACTGTTTTTT. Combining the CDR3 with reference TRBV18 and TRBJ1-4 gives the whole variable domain NAGVMQNPRHLVRRRGQEARLRCSPMKGHSHVYWYRQLPEEGLKFMVYLQKENIIDESGMPKERFSAEFPKEGPSILRIQQVVRGDSAAYFCASSPLDSNEKLFFGSGTQLSVL.

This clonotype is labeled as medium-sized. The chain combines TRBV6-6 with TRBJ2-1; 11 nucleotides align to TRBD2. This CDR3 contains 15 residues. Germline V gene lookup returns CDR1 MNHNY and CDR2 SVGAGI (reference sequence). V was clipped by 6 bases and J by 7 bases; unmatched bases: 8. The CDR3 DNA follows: TGTGCCAGCAGCTCCCTAGCGGGAGGCGAGAATGAGCAGTTCTTC. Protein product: CASSSLAGGENEQFF.

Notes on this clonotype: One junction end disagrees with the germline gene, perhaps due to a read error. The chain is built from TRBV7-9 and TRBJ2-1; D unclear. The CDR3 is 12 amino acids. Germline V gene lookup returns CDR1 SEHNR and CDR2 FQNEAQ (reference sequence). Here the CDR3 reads CAGSLSSNEQFF. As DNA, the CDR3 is TGTGCCGGCAGCCTTTCAAGCAATGAGCAGTTCTTC.

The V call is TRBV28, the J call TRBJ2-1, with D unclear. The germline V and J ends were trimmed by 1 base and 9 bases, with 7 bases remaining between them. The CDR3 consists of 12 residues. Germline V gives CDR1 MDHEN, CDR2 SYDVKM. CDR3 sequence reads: CASSLYRVEQFF. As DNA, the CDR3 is TGTGCCAGCAGTTTATACCGGGTTGAGCAGTTCTTC.

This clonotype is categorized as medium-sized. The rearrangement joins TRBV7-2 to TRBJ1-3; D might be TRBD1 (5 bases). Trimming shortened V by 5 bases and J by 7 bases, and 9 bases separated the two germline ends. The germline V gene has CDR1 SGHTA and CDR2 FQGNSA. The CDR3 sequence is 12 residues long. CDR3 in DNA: TGTGCCAGCAGCATCCCAGGGAACACCATATATTTT. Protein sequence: CASSIPGNTIYF.

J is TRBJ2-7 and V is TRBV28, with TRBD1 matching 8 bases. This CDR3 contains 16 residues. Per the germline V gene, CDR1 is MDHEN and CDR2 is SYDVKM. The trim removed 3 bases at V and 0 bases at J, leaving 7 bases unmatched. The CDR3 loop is CASSLMSGGSSYEQYF. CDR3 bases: TGTGCCAGCAGTTTGATGTCAGGGGGCAGCTCCTACGAGCAGTACTTC.

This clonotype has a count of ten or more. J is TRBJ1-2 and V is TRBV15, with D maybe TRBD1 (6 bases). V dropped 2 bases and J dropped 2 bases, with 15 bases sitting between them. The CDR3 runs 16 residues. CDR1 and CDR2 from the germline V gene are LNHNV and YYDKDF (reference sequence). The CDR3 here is CATSRLPPTGNYGYTF. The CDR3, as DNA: TGTGCCACCAGCAGATTGCCCCCGACAGGAAACTATGGCTACACCTTC.

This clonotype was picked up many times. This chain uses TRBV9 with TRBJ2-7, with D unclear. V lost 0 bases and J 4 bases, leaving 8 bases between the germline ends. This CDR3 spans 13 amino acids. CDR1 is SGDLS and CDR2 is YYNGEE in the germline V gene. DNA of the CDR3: TGTGCCAGCAGCGTAGCTCCGGAGTACGAGCAGTACTTC. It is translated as CASSVAPEYEQYF. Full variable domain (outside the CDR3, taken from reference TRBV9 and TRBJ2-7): DSGVTQTPKHLITATGQRVTLRCSPRSGDLSVYWYQQSLDQGLQFLIQYYNGEERAKGNILERFSAQQFPDLHSELNLSSLELGDSALYFCASSVAPEYEQYFGPGTRLTVT.

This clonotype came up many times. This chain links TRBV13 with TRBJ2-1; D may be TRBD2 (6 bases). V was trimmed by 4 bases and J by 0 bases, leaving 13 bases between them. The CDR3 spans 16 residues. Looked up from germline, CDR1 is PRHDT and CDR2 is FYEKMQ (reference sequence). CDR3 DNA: TGTGCCAGCAGCTCCGGGACTTCTAGCTCCTACAATGAGCAGTTCTTC. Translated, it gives CASSSGTSSSYNEQFF.

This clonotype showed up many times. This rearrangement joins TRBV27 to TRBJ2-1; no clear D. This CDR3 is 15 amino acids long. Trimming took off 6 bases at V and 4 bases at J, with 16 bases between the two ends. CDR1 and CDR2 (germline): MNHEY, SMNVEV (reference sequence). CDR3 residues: CASSLGGGIYNEQFF. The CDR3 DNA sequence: TGTGCCAGCAGCCTAGGCGGCGGCATATACAATGAGCAGTTCTTC.

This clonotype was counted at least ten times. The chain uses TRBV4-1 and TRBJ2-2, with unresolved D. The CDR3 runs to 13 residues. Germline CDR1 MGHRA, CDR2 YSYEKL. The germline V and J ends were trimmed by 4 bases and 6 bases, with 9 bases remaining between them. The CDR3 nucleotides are TGCGCCAGCAGCCTATACAACGCCGGGGAGCTGTTTTTT. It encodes CASSLYNAGELFF.

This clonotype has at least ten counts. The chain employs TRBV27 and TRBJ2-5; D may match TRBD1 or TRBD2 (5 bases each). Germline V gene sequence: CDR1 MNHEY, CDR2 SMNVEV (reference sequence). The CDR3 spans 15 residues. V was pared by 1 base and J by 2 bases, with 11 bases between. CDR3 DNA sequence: TGTGCCAGCAGTTTATGGGGGAACCAACAAGAGACCCAGTACTTC. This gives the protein CASSLWGNQQETQYF.

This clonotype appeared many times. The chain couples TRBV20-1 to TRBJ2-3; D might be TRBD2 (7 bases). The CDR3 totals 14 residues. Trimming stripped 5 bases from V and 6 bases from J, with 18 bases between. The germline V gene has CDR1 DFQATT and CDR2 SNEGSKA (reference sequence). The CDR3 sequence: CSAAGAGVFDTQYF. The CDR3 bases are TGCAGTGCTGCGGGGGCGGGAGTATTCGATACGCAGTATTTT.

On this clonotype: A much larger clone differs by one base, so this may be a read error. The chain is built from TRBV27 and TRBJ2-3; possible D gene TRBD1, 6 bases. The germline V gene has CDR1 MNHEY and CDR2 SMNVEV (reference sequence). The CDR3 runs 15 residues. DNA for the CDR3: TGTGCCAGCAGTTTTTTGGGGGCCCCCACAGATGCGCAGTATTTT. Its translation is CASSFLGAPTDAQYF.